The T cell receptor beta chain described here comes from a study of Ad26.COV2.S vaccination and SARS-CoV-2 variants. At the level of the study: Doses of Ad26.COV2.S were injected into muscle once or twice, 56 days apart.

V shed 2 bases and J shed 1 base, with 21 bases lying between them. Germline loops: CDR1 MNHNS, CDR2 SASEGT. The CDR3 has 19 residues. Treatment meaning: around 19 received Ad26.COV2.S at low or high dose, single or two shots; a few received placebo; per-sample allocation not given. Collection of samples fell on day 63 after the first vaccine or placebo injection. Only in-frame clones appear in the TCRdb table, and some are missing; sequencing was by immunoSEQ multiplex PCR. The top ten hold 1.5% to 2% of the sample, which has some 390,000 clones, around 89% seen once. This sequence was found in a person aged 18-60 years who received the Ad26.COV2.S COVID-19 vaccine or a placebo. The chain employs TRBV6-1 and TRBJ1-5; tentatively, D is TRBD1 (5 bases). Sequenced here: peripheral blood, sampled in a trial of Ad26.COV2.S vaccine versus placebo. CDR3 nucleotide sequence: TGTGCCAGCAGTGAATTTACGGGGTTGGGACGTTTAAGCAATCAGCCCCAGCATTTT. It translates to CASSEFTGLGRLSNQPQHF.